This entry features one T cell receptor (beta chain) sequence. Its matching antigen is unknown. The record originates from a study of graft-versus-host responses after intestinal transplantation. Across the study: Recipients across the board were started on anti-thymocyte globulin induction, then kept on tacrolimus and steroids for two to three years.

Assay used: immunoSEQ multiplex PCR; TCRdb lists only in-frame clones, some missing. This table holds 62,000 or so clones, around nine tenths found once. V lost 4 bases and J lost 9, with 25 bases in between. Germline values: CDR1 MDHEN, CDR2 SYDVKM. The CDR3 loop spans 16 amino acids. The study's findings and limits: GvH clones appeared in recipient marrow, some first in ileum or blood. Across patients carrying graft-donor T cell macrochimerism, allografts held high graft-versus-host to host-versus-graft clonal ratios.

The rearrangement links TRBV28 to TRBJ2-7; a possible D gene is TRBD1 (6 bases). This clonotype was sampled from a human patient who received an intestinal transplant, so some T cells may come from the graft donor. The sample consisted of PBMCs, taken 26 days after transplant. CDR3 DNA: TGTGCCAGCAGTTCACCCCCCCCTGGTAACAGGGCTATGCAGTACTTC. Amino acid sequence: CASSSPPPGNRAMQYF.